The entry below describes one T cell receptor (beta chain). Authors' methods: By means of reference gene primer amplification, nucleated cell counts were estimated. Clones were sequenced by immunoSEQ multiplex PCR, and TCRdb holds only the in-frame ones, with some missing. V, J and clone size reflect that table, while D and trimming were determined from the DNA. The sample carries some 210,000 clones, about 90% recorded once. These data belong to a study of blood T cell repertoires in COVID-19. Study background: Samples taken during acute and convalescent COVID-19 were collected in the United States, Italy and Spain. From T cells, B-cell-depleted T cells, or PBMCs came the material, which was cDNA or gDNA.

CDR3 size: 14 residues. Trimming removed 2 bases at V and 1 base at J, with 10 bases between. Germline loops: CDR1 GTSNPN, CDR2 SVGIG (reference sequence). The receptor was derived from a man in his thirties or forties with acute or convalescent COVID-19. Sequenced input: peripheral blood. V gene TRBV30 combines with J gene TRBJ2-3, with a weak D call TRBD2 (5 bases). Written as DNA, the CDR3 is TGTGCCTGGAGTCTCAAGGGAGGCACAGATACGCAGTATTTT. Protein: CAWSLKGGTDTQYF.